Listed below are T cell receptor beta chains from one sample, sequenced in a study of T cell responses to AZD1222 COVID-19 vaccine. Measured with immunoSEQ multiplex PCR; TCRdb has only the in-frame clones, and not every one. The table includes some 120,000 clones, roughly nine tenths detected once. Sequences were derived from peripheral blood, sampled on day 0 of AZD1222 vaccination. Every receptor here comes from an adult in good health. CDR3s include the opening cysteine and the closing phenylalanine or tryptophan. A D gene is named only where the DNA matches it firmly. Size values are once, few and many counts, or a class for expanded clones, and some rows have none.

J: TRBJ2-2; V: TRBV25-1; D: TRBD1; size: NA; CDR3: CASSAKGQYTGELFF; DNA: TGTGCCAGCAGTGCTAAGGGACAGTACACCGGGGAGCTGTTTTTT
J: TRBJ2-7; V: TRBV27; D: NA; size: NA; CDR3: CASSPGISYEQYF; DNA: TGTGCCAGCAGCCCCGGAATCTCCTACGAGCAGTACTTC
J: TRBJ1-1; V: TRBV9; D: NA; size: NA; CDR3: CASSVDPGRNTEAFF; DNA: TGTGCCAGCAGCGTAGATCCAGGGAGGAACACTGAAGCTTTCTTT
J: TRBJ1-5; V: TRBV27; D: NA; size: NA; CDR3: CASSPGRNQPQHF; DNA: TGTGCCAGCTCCCCTGGGCGCAATCAGCCCCAGCATTTT
J: TRBJ2-1; V: TRBV30; D: NA; size: NA; CDR3: CAWSVPPGSWNEQFF; DNA: TGTGCCTGGAGTGTACCCCCCGGGAGCTGGAATGAGCAGTTCTTC
J: TRBJ2-5; V: TRBV5-4; D: TRBD2; size: NA; CDR3: CASRLAGGPRETQYF; DNA: TGTGCCAGCAGACTAGCGGGAGGCCCCCGGGAGACCCAGTACTTC
J: TRBJ1-2; V: TRBV6-2/TRBV6-3; D: TRBD1; size: NA; CDR3: CASSYLGTVNYGYTF; DNA: TGTGCCAGCAGTTACCTCGGGACAGTAAACTATGGCTACACCTTC
J: TRBJ1-2; V: TRBV10-2; D: NA; size: NA; CDR3: CASSRNINYGYTF; DNA: TGCGCCAGCAGTAGGAACATTAACTATGGCTACACCTTC
J: TRBJ2-7; V: TRBV30; D: NA; size: NA; CDR3: CAWTEGISYEQYF; DNA: TGTGCCTGGACGGAGGGGATCTCCTACGAGCAGTACTTC
J: TRBJ1-2; V: TRBV6-2/TRBV6-3; D: NA; size: NA; CDR3: CASSHILTGGYTF; DNA: TGTGCCAGCAGTCACATACTGACCGGTGGCTACACCTTC
J: TRBJ2-7; V: TRBV5-1; D: NA; size: NA; CDR3: CASSPGTQSEQYF; DNA: TGCGCCAGCAGCCCCGGGACTCAGTCCGAGCAGTACTTC
J: TRBJ1-5; V: TRBV19; D: NA; size: NA; CDR3: CASKAAYSNQPQHF; DNA: TGTGCCAGTAAAGCGGCCTATAGCAATCAGCCCCAGCATTTT
J: TRBJ2-5; V: TRBV5-1; D: NA; size: NA; CDR3: CASTIQETQYF; DNA: TGCGCCAGCACCATTCAAGAGACCCAGTACTTC
J: TRBJ2-5; V: TRBV10-2; D: TRBD2; size: NA; CDR3: CASSDVAGVETQYF; DNA: TGCGCCAGCAGTGACGTAGCGGGAGTGGAGACCCAGTACTTC
J: TRBJ1-5; V: TRBV4-2; D: NA; size: NA; CDR3: CASSQEGGGNQPQHF; DNA: TGTGCCAGCAGCCAAGAAGGGGGTGGCAATCAGCCCCAGCATTTT
J: TRBJ1-4; V: TRBV5-8; D: NA; size: NA; CDR3: CASSLNWGATNEKLFF; DNA: TGTGCCAGCAGCTTGAATTGGGGAGCAACTAATGAAAAACTGTTTTTT
J: TRBJ1-2; V: TRBV6-5; D: NA; size: NA; CDR3: CASRIEGGYGYTF; DNA: TGTGCCAGCAGAATAGAGGGAGGCTATGGCTACACCTTC
J: TRBJ1-2; V: TRBV14; D: TRBD1; size: NA; CDR3: CASSQLTRGQGRDGYTF; DNA: TGTGCCAGCAGCCAACTGACTAGGGGACAGGGACGAGATGGCTACACCTTC
J: TRBJ1-4; V: TRBV15; D: TRBD1; size: NA; CDR3: CATSQDRGGTEKLFF; DNA: TGTGCCACCAGCCAGGACAGGGGAGGGACTGAAAAACTGTTTTTT
J: TRBJ2-1; V: TRBV10-3; D: TRBD2; size: NA; CDR3: CAISPIAGDYNEQFF; DNA: TGTGCCATCAGTCCAATAGCGGGAGATTACAATGAGCAGTTCTTC
J: TRBJ2-7; V: TRBV2; D: NA; size: NA; CDR3: CASRAGTDSYEQYF; DNA: TGTGCCAGCAGGGCCGGGACGGATTCCTACGAGCAGTACTTC
J: TRBJ2-1; V: TRBV9; D: TRBD2; size: NA; CDR3: CASSYWVGTNNEQFF; DNA: TGTGCCAGCAGCTACTGGGTCGGGACTAACAATGAGCAGTTCTTC
J: TRBJ2-7; V: TRBV5-1; D: NA; size: NA; CDR3: CASRSAGMVYEQYF; DNA: TGCGCCAGCAGGTCTGCCGGGATGGTGTACGAGCAGTACTTC
J: TRBJ1-4; V: TRBV7-9; D: NA; size: NA; CDR3: CASSTSGTDEKLFF; DNA: TGTGCCAGCAGCACCAGCGGGACGGATGAAAAACTGTTTTTT
J: TRBJ2-1; V: TRBV9; D: TRBD2; size: NA; CDR3: CASSVTSDTYNEQFF; DNA: TGTGCCAGCAGCGTAACTAGCGACACCTACAATGAGCAGTTCTTC
J: TRBJ2-3; V: TRBV5-6; D: TRBD2; size: NA; CDR3: CASSLMREGPDTQYF; DNA: TGTGCCAGCAGCTTGATGCGGGAGGGCCCCGATACGCAGTATTTT
J: TRBJ1-2; V: TRBV5-6; D: TRBD1; size: NA; CDR3: CASSLWTGGLLNYGYTF; DNA: TGTGCCAGCAGCTTGTGGACAGGGGGCTTGTTAAATTATGGCTACACCTTC
J: TRBJ2-7; V: TRBV18; D: TRBD1; size: NA; CDR3: CASSPGNRGPYSYEQYF; DNA: TGTGCCAGCTCACCAGGGAACAGGGGACCTTACTCCTACGAGCAGTACTTC
J: TRBJ1-6; V: TRBV12-5; D: NA; size: NA; CDR3: CASGEESSYNSPLHF; DNA: TGTGCTAGTGGTGAAGAGAGCTCCTATAATTCACCCCTCCACTTT
J: TRBJ2-2; V: TRBV11-3; D: NA; size: NA; CDR3: CASSLGEVGAENTGELFF; DNA: TGTGCCAGCAGCTTAGGGGAGGTGGGAGCAGAGAACACCGGGGAGCTGTTTTTT
J: TRBJ2-3; V: TRBV4-2; D: TRBD2; size: NA; CDR3: CASSQDFASGSTDTQYF; DNA: TGTGCCAGCAGCCAAGATTTCGCTAGCGGGAGCACAGATACGCAGTATTTT
J: TRBJ2-1; V: TRBV2; D: TRBD2; size: once; CDR3: CASSVWAGDNEQFF; DNA: TGTGCCAGCAGTGTATGGGCGGGAGACAATGAGCAGTTCTTC
J: TRBJ2-7; V: TRBV3-1/TRBV3-2; D: TRBD2; size: few; CDR3: CASSQGTGGEQYF; DNA: TGTGCCAGCAGCCAGGGCACCGGGGGGGAGCAGTACTTC
J: TRBJ1-2; V: TRBV7-2; D: NA; size: NA; CDR3: CASSLGGGYGYTF; DNA: TGTGCCAGCAGCTTGGGAGGCGGCTATGGCTACACCTTC
J: TRBJ2-7; V: TRBV14; D: NA; size: NA; CDR3: CASSQVRGRGEQYF; DNA: TGTGCCAGCAGCCAAGTGAGGGGCAGGGGCGAGCAGTACTTC
J: TRBJ2-1; V: TRBV5-1; D: TRBD2; size: NA; CDR3: CASRSGSNDNEQFF; DNA: TGCGCCAGCAGGAGCGGGAGTAACGACAATGAGCAGTTCTTC
J: TRBJ2-2; V: TRBV12-3/TRBV12-4; D: NA; size: NA; CDR3: CASSSGGELFF; DNA: TGTGCCAGCAGTTCTGGCGGGGAGCTGTTTTTT
J: TRBJ1-2; V: TRBV19; D: NA; size: once; CDR3: CASSPRQTGYGYTF; DNA: TGTGCCAGTAGTCCCCGACAGACAGGCTATGGCTACACCTTC
J: TRBJ1-2; V: TRBV12-5; D: NA; size: NA; CDR3: CASGLTGGGSGGYTF; DNA: TGTGCTAGTGGTTTGACAGGCGGGGGATCGGGTGGCTACACCTTC
J: TRBJ2-1; V: TRBV7-2; D: TRBD2; size: once; CDR3: CASSPLAGVRNEQFF; DNA: TGTGCCAGCAGCCCGCTAGCGGGAGTTCGGAATGAGCAGTTCTTC
J: TRBJ2-3; V: TRBV4-3; D: NA; size: NA; CDR3: CASSQGTDDTQYF; DNA: TGCGCCAGCAGCCAAGGGACAGATGATACGCAGTATTTT
J: TRBJ1-5; V: TRBV5-6; D: NA; size: NA; CDR3: CASSLQGTGQPQHF; DNA: TGTGCCAGCAGCTTACAGGGAACGGGGCAGCCCCAGCATTTT
J: TRBJ1-5; V: TRBV6-4; D: TRBD1; size: NA; CDR3: CASSDGQGALRSNQPQHF; DNA: TGTGCCAGCAGTGACGGACAGGGGGCTTTGCGTAGCAATCAGCCCCAGCATTTT
J: TRBJ2-7; V: TRBV11-2; D: TRBD2; size: NA; CDR3: CASSWTSRGEQYF; DNA: TGTGCCAGCAGCTGGACTAGCCGGGGCGAGCAGTACTTC
J: TRBJ2-7; V: TRBV7-2; D: NA; size: NA; CDR3: CASSLGPAGTYEQYF; DNA: TGTGCCAGCAGCTTAGGACCCGCGGGTACCTACGAGCAGTACTTC
J: TRBJ1-5; V: TRBV27; D: NA; size: NA; CDR3: CASSSRWGGNQPQHF; DNA: TGTGCCAGCAGTTCTAGATGGGGGGGCAATCAGCCCCAGCATTTT
J: TRBJ2-2; V: TRBV20-1; D: NA; size: NA; CDR3: CSASSGPDTGELFF; DNA: TGCAGTGCTAGTTCTGGACCCGACACCGGGGAGCTGTTTTTT
J: TRBJ2-7; V: TRBV10-2; D: NA; size: once; CDR3: CASSSLGSTYEQYF; DNA: TGCGCCAGCAGTAGCCTCGGCAGCACCTACGAGCAGTACTTC
J: TRBJ1-1; V: TRBV12-3/TRBV12-4; D: NA; size: NA; CDR3: CASNPGNTEAFF; DNA: TGTGCCAGCAACCCCGGGAACACTGAAGCTTTCTTT
J: TRBJ2-1; V: TRBV3-1/TRBV3-2; D: NA; size: NA; CDR3: CASSQILRVRPYNEQFF; DNA: TGTGCCAGCAGCCAAATCCTCAGAGTACGCCCCTACAATGAGCAGTTCTTC